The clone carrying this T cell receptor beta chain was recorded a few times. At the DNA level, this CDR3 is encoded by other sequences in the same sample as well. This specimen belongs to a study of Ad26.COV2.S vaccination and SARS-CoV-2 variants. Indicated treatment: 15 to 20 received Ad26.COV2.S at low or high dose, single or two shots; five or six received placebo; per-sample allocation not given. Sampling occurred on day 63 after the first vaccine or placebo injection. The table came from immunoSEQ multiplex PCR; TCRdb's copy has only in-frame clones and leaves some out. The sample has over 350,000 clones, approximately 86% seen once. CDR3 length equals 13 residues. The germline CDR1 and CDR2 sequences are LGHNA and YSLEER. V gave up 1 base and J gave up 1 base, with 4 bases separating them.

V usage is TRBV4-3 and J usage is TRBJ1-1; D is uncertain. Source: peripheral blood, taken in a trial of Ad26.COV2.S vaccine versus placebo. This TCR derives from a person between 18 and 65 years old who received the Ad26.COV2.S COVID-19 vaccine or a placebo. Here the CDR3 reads CASSQGGNTEAFF. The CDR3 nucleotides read TGCGCCAGCAGCCAAGGGGGGAACACTGAAGCTTTCTTT.